This TCR beta chain was captured in a study of blood T cells in healthy people across ages. For the second PCR, which ran for about 6 to 12 cycles, a sample-barcoded 5' primer and a J-beta primer mix were used. Each of the cDNA molecules was tagged by a template-switch adaptor with 12 random nucleotides. Using its own MiXCR run on the 5' RACE reads, TCRdb lists one record per CDR3 protein. The table includes about 930,000 distinct CDR3 sequences, about 29% detected once. The CDR3 has 14 residues. CDR1 SGDLS and CDR2 YYNGEE come from the germline V gene. Study-wide results and caveats: Researchers deemed the diversity estimates from one million T cells underestimates. Across samples, TCR beta diversity tracked strongly with naive T cell percentage.

Total RNA extracted from each sample amounted to at least 5 micrograms. The count of this clonotype is one. Its antigen is unknown. The germline gene is not matched at one end of the junction; a read error may be the cause. The sample also formed part of further work on T cells of mothers and their children.

The sequence was obtained from a middle-aged woman in good health. This chain links TRBV9 with TRBJ2-7; D is perhaps TRBD2 (5 bases). The sample consisted of blood. The CDR3 DNA reads as TGTGCCAGCTGCGTAGATCCGGGAACCTACGAGCAGTACTTC. Translating gives CASCVDPGTYEQYF.